Sequencing of this T cell receptor (beta chain) was carried out in a study of T-cell memory formation after mild COVID-19. The study, taken as a whole, reports: SARS-CoV-2 specificity of second-wave clones peaking day 37 was unconfirmed.

As regards this clonotype: Antigen: not known.

Germline V CDR1 and CDR2: LGHDT, YNNKEL (reference sequence). V dropped 3 bases and J dropped 9 bases, with 6 bases sitting between them. CDR3 size: 11 residues. TCRdb reprocessed the 5' RACE reads with MiXCR, giving one entry per CDR3 protein. This table has fewer than 450,000 distinct CDR3 sequences, roughly 24% appearing once. The chain uses TRBV3-1 and TRBJ2-1, with D uncertain. Sequencing input: PBMCs or a T cell subset sorted from them (not recorded which). The sequence was obtained from an adult woman who had mild COVID-19 (a few samples of this study predate the infection). Cell type and time point are not known. For the CDR3, the DNA is TGTGCCAGCAGCCAGGCGTCTGAGCAGTTCTTC. It specifies CASSQASEQFF.